The 23 T cell receptor beta chains in this list originate from one sample, sequenced in a study of spatial heterogeneity in lung cancer (dated by TCRdb to between 2019 and 2020). Read against the paper, the sample's time point label means: sample taken at primary tumor resection. TCR sequencing used whole RNA extracted from tumor and nontumor lung tissue, or from cryopreserved PBMC samples, without cell sorting. The method behind the library was 5' RACE. Sequencing took place on a NextSeq 500. The public sequencing data were trimmed at Q25 with fastp and processed into clonotypes with MiXCR by TCRdb, which kept only in-frame beta chains. Records with the same CDR3 protein are collapsed into one entry carrying the most frequent genes and DNA. This sample is represented by 15,000 or so distinct CDR3 sequences; about a tenth of them were singletons. The biggest ten clones account for 34% of the sample.

Sequenced material: PBMCs, taken at surgery. These receptors came from a female donor with early-stage non-small cell lung cancer.

This clonotype is categorized as medium-sized. The chain has TRBV7-8 and TRBJ2-4, with D perhaps matching TRBD1 or TRBD2 (5 bases each). V lost 0 bases and J 1 base, leaving 16 bases between the germline ends. The CDR3 totals 18 residues. Germline-derived CDR1 and CDR2 are SGHVS and FQNEAQ. In DNA, the CDR3 is TGTGCCAGCAGCTTAGCGGTCGTTGGGGACGGTGCCAAAAACATTCAGTACTTC. Translated: CASSLAVVGDGAKNIQYF.

This clonotype was seen repeatedly, ten times or more. The gene calls are TRBV30 and TRBJ2-7; D possibly corresponds to TRBD1 (7 bases). The V end lost 4 bases, the J end lost 0 bases, and 19 bases lay between the germline ends. This CDR3 contains 16 residues. In germline, CDR1 is GTSNPN, CDR2 SVGIG (reference sequence). The CDR3 region has the DNA TGTGCCTGGAAGAAAGCGACAGGGACTCACTCCTACGAGCAGTACTTC. Residues: CAWKKATGTHSYEQYF.

This clonotype rates as medium-sized. The rearrangement uses TRBV20-1 and TRBJ1-2; the D is unclear. This CDR3 has 11 residues. Germline values: CDR1 DFQATT, CDR2 SNEGSKA (reference sequence). V lost 6 bases and J 1 base, leaving 6 bases between the germline ends. The CDR3 spells CSAPHNYGYTF. The DNA of the CDR3 is TGCAGTGCCCCACATAACTATGGCTACACCTTC.

V gene TRBV7-8 combines with J gene TRBJ1-2; D may be TRBD1 (5 bases). The CDR3 has 15 residues. V shed 2 bases and J shed 1 base, with 11 bases lying between them. The germline CDR1 and CDR2 sequences are SGHVS and FQNEAQ. The CDR3 loop reads CASSLYDRINYGYTF. The CDR3 DNA is TGTGCCAGCAGCTTATATGACAGAATTAACTATGGCTACACCTTC.

This clonotype occurred once. V is TRBV30 and J is TRBJ2-2, with a tentative D call TRBD1 (6 bases). Looked up from germline, CDR1 is GTSNPN and CDR2 is SVGIG (reference sequence). This CDR3 is 12 amino acids long. Trimming left V 3 bases short and J 6 bases short, with 8 bases between. The CDR3 DNA reads as TGTGCCTGGAGCACAGGGTCCGGGGAGCTGTTTTTT. This sequence encodes CAWSTGSGELFF.

Ten or more counts support this clonotype. The chain links TRBV7-9 to TRBJ2-3, with a possible D match to TRBD1 (6 bases). V was trimmed by 3 bases and J by 5 bases, leaving 18 bases between them. CDR1 and CDR2 (germline): SEHNR, FQNEAQ (reference sequence). The CDR3 loop spans 16 amino acids. CDR3 residues: CASSLDPGQGVDTQYF. The CDR3 DNA sequence: TGTGCCAGCAGCTTGGACCCGGGACAAGGAGTAGATACGCAGTATTTT.

About this clonotype: Possible read error: a much larger clone is one base away. The rearrangement links TRBV7-9 to TRBJ2-2, with D perhaps matching TRBD2 (5 bases). The germline V gene has CDR1 SEHNR and CDR2 FQNEAQ (reference sequence). The CDR3 covers 14 residues. The CDR3 DNA reads as TGTGCCTGCAGCTTAGCGTCGGTGGAGGGGGAGCTGTTTTTT. Translating gives CACSLASVEGELFF.

In its sample, this clonotype was seen a few times. The chain couples TRBV27 to TRBJ2-7; TRBD2 matches 7 bases. The V and J ends lost 5 bases and 0 bases, in that order; junction bases with no gene match: 7. The CDR3 extends over 15 amino acids. CDR1 is MNHEY and CDR2 is SMNVEV in the germline V gene (reference sequence). The CDR3 region is CASSLQGGSSYEQYF. CDR3 bases: TGTGCCAGCAGTCTGCAGGGAGGGAGCTCCTACGAGCAGTACTTC.

The table lists this clonotype with a few counts. This sequence joins TRBV7-9 and TRBJ2-3; a possible D gene is TRBD2 (6 bases). The V gene lost 4 bases and the J gene lost 2 bases, with 13 bases spanning the gap. The CDR3 contains 15 residues. Per the germline V gene, CDR1 is SEHNR and CDR2 is FQNEAQ (reference sequence). In DNA form, the CDR3 reads TGTGCCAGCAGCTCCCGGGACTCCCTCACAGATACGCAGTATTTT. It encodes CASSSRDSLTDTQYF.

This clonotype was counted at least ten times. The chain couples TRBV12-3 or TRBV12-4 to TRBJ1-1; 8 bases fit TRBD1. V was clipped by 5 bases and J by 7 bases; unmatched bases: 6. The CDR3 loop spans 13 amino acids. The CDR3 here is CASSGQGKGEAFF. In DNA, the CDR3 is TGTGCCAGCAGTGGACAGGGAAAGGGTGAAGCTTTCTTT.

The sample holds many counts of this clonotype. V gene TRBV19 combines with J gene TRBJ1-1, with a weak D call TRBD1 (6 bases). CDR1 and CDR2 (germline): LNHDA, SQIVND (reference sequence). V lost 4 bases and J lost 5, with 11 bases in between. The CDR3 is 13 amino acids. Here the CDR3 reads CASSTDGTTEAFF. The CDR3 nucleotides are TGTGCCAGTAGTACCGACGGGACAACTGAAGCTTTCTTT. The whole variable domain, remainder taken from reference TRBV19 and TRBJ1-1, is DGGITQSPKYLFRKEGQNVTLSCEQNLNHDAMYWYRQDPGQGLRLIYYSQIVNDFQKGDIAEGYSVSREKKESFPLTVTSAQKNPTAFYLCASSTDGTTEAFFGQGTRLTVV.

This clonotype was seen repeatedly, ten times or more. The chain joins TRBV30 to TRBJ1-5, with a tentative D call TRBD1 (6 bases). CDR1 is GTSNPN and CDR2 is SVGIG in the germline V gene (reference sequence). This CDR3 has 13 residues. V gave up 4 bases and J gave up 1 base, with 8 bases separating them. CDR3 in DNA: TGTGCCTGGAATAGGGGGAGCAATCAGCCCCAGCATTTT. It encodes CAWNRGSNQPQHF.

This clonotype was detected ten times or more. This chain links TRBV7-9 with TRBJ1-3, with D hard to call. CDR3 length: 16 amino acids. Germline V lookup: CDR1 SEHNR, CDR2 FQNEAQ (reference sequence). Trimming pared 4 bases from V and 1 base from J, leaving 14 bases between. DNA for the CDR3: TGTGCCAGCAGCTGGCGAGCGGGGAGGTCTGGAAACACCATATATTTT. This sequence encodes CASSWRAGRSGNTIYF.

This clonotype was counted only a few times. V gene TRBV5-1 combines with J gene TRBJ2-5, with 11 bases identical to TRBD2. The V gene end was trimmed by 5 bases and the J gene end by 2 bases; junction bases not matched to a gene: 8. The CDR3 sequence is 16 residues long. Germline CDR1 reads SGHRS; CDR2 reads YFSETQ. CDR3 protein: CASRTASGGPQETQYF. The CDR3 nucleotides read TGCGCCAGCAGAACAGCTAGCGGGGGGCCTCAAGAGACCCAGTACTTC.

This clonotype was counted at least ten times. V gene TRBV5-1 combines with J gene TRBJ2-5, with D unclear. CDR1 SGHRS and CDR2 YFSETQ come from the germline V gene. The V end lost 0 bases, the J end lost 5 bases, and 5 bases lay between the germline ends. This CDR3 is built from 12 residues. The CDR3 spells CASSLAMETQYF. CDR3 DNA: TGCGCCAGCAGCTTGGCCATGGAGACCCAGTACTTC.

As to this clonotype: This may be a read error, as it is one base from a much larger clone. The rearrangement joins TRBV28 to TRBJ1-6; tentatively, D is TRBD1 (6 bases). The CDR3 contains 16 residues. Deletions cut 2 bases from V and 7 bases from J, with 15 bases between. Germline V gives CDR1 MDHEN, CDR2 SYDVKM. The CDR3 sequence: CASSLRQGTGNSPLHF. The CDR3 DNA sequence: TGTGCCAGCAGTTTACGTCAGGGGACCGGCAATTCACCCCTCCACTTT.

The chain is built from TRBV11-3 and TRBJ2-2; 7 nucleotides line up with TRBD1. V lost 3 bases and J lost 13; bases outside the gene matches: 5. This CDR3 region has 12 residues. CDR1 and CDR2 (germline): SGHNT, YENEEA. In DNA form, the CDR3 reads TGTGCCAGCAGCTTCGGGACAGCAAGGCTGTTTTTT. Encoded protein: CASSFGTARLFF.

This clonotype showed up many times. V gene TRBV19 combines with J gene TRBJ1-2; D is unresolved. Trimming pared 4 bases from V and 8 bases from J, leaving 8 bases between. CDR3 length: 11 amino acids. Looked up from germline, CDR1 is LNHDA and CDR2 is SQIVND (reference sequence). CDR3 sequence reads: CASSTAFGYTF. The CDR3 nucleotides are TGTGCCAGTAGTACAGCTTTCGGCTACACCTTC.

This clonotype was recorded a few times. The genes are TRBV21-1 and TRBJ1-1; the table gives TRBD1 as D, unverified against the DNA. TRBV21-1 has pseudogene status. This CDR3 has 15 residues. CDR3 in amino acids: CASRGRTGSAFEAFF. The CDR3 nucleotides are TGTGCCAGCAGGGGGAGGACAGGGTCCGCCTTTGAAGCTTTCTTT.

Comments on this clonotype: Given a much more abundant clone one base away, this may be a read error. The chain carries TRBV10-2 and TRBJ2-5; D is uncertain. This CDR3 has 11 residues. Trimming shortened V by 6 bases and J by 1 base, and 3 bases separated the two germline ends. CDR1 and CDR2 from the germline V gene are WSHSY and SAAADI. CDR3 sequence: CASRAQETQYF. CDR3 bases: TGCGCCAGCAGAGCCCAAGAGACCCAGTACTTC.

This clonotype was seen at least ten times. This chain connects TRBV3-1 to TRBJ1-1; D ambiguous. The CDR3 length is 12 residues. Germline V gene data show CDR1 as LGHDT and CDR2 as YNNKEL (reference sequence). Trimming shortened V by 1 base and J by 11 bases, and 11 bases separated the two germline ends. CDR3 sequence (DNA): TGTGCCAGCAGCCAAGTATCCGGGCCCGCTTTCTTT. Its translation: CASSQVSGPAFF.

Regarding this clonotype: This may stem from a read error, because a much larger clone lies one nucleotide away. The CDR3 DNA follows: TGTGCCAGCAGCCTACTCCTAGGGACAGGGGTCGGGGAGCTGTTTTTT. Protein sequence: CASSLLLGTGVGELFF. This sequence joins TRBV6-6 and TRBJ2-2; 10 nucleotides agree with TRBD1. The CDR3 totals 16 residues. In germline, CDR1 is MNHNY, CDR2 SVGAGI (reference sequence). V lost 6 bases and J lost 7; bases outside the gene matches: 11.

This clonotype was seen at least ten times. The gene calls are TRBV5-4 and TRBJ1-1; TRBD1 is a possible D gene (5 bases). Germline CDR1 SGHNT, CDR2 YYREEE (reference sequence). The CDR3 loop spans 15 amino acids. Deletions cut 4 bases from V and 4 bases from J, with 17 bases between. The CDR3: CASSRERGRGTEAFF. The CDR3, as DNA: TGTGCCAGCAGCAGAGAAAGGGGTCGTGGCACTGAAGCTTTCTTT.